This is a list of T cell receptor beta chains from one sample in a study of T cell responses to AZD1222 COVID-19 vaccine. Measured with immunoSEQ multiplex PCR; TCRdb has only the in-frame clones, and not every one. This table has about 150,000 clones, approximately 91% appearing once. The input for sequencing was peripheral blood, taken 28 days after the second AZD1222 dose. The receptors come from an adult who received the AZD1222 COVID-19 vaccine. Each CDR3 is given with its conserved first and last residue. Each record gives: CDR3 protein, CDR3 DNA, D gene, J gene, clone size, V gene. A D gene is named only where the DNA matches it firmly. A clone size is listed for some rows: how often the clone was seen (once, few, many), or a class if it is expanded.

cdr3_aa: CASGGQGKDYGYTF
cdr3_nt: TGTGCCAGCGGAGGACAGGGAAAGGACTATGGCTACACCTTC
d_call: TRBD1
j_call: TRBJ1-2
clone_size: -
v_call: TRBV7-9

cdr3_aa: CASREDRGKETQYF
cdr3_nt: TGTGCCAGCAGGGAGGACAGGGGTAAAGAGACCCAGTACTTC
d_call: TRBD1
j_call: TRBJ2-5
clone_size: -
v_call: TRBV2

cdr3_aa: CASSRRGRSYEQFF
cdr3_nt: TGTGCCAGCAGCCGTCGCGGGAGGTCTTATGAGCAGTTCTTC
d_call: TRBD2
j_call: TRBJ2-1
clone_size: -
v_call: TRBV3-1/TRBV3-2

cdr3_aa: CASSWAQGSSYNSPLHF
cdr3_nt: TGTGCCAGTAGTTGGGCACAGGGGTCCTCATATAATTCACCCCTCCACTTT
d_call: TRBD1
j_call: TRBJ1-6
clone_size: -
v_call: TRBV19

cdr3_aa: CASSQTGWNTEAFF
cdr3_nt: TGTGCCAGCAGCCAAACAGGGTGGAACACTGAAGCTTTCTTT
d_call: -
j_call: TRBJ1-1
clone_size: once
v_call: TRBV3-1/TRBV3-2

cdr3_aa: CASSSRSGGDAEAFF
cdr3_nt: TGTGCCAGCAGCTCTCGGTCAGGGGGCGACGCTGAAGCTTTCTTT
d_call: TRBD1
j_call: TRBJ1-1
clone_size: -
v_call: TRBV7-9

cdr3_aa: CASSIQFGRSLGNEQYF
cdr3_nt: TGTGCCAGTAGTATACAATTTGGGCGGTCCCTCGGGAACGAGCAGTACTTC
d_call: -
j_call: TRBJ2-7
clone_size: -
v_call: TRBV19

cdr3_aa: CASSPQLAGALNEQFF
cdr3_nt: TGTGCCAGTAGTCCCCAACTAGCGGGGGCGTTAAATGAGCAGTTCTTC
d_call: TRBD2
j_call: TRBJ2-1
clone_size: -
v_call: TRBV19

cdr3_aa: CASNLGQYGYTF
cdr3_nt: TGTGCCAGCAACCTGGGGCAGTATGGCTACACCTTC
d_call: -
j_call: TRBJ1-2
clone_size: once
v_call: TRBV12-3/TRBV12-4

cdr3_aa: CANIGDSGNTIYF
cdr3_nt: TGTGCCAACATAGGAGACAGTGGAAACACCATATATTTT
d_call: -
j_call: TRBJ1-3
clone_size: -
v_call: TRBV2

cdr3_aa: CASSEEGLNTEAFF
cdr3_nt: TGTGCCAGCAGTGAAGAGGGGTTGAACACTGAAGCTTTCTTT
d_call: -
j_call: TRBJ1-1
clone_size: once
v_call: TRBV6-1

cdr3_aa: CASRSYTEAFF
cdr3_nt: TGTGCCAGCAGGTCCTACACTGAAGCTTTCTTT
d_call: -
j_call: TRBJ1-1
clone_size: -
v_call: TRBV6-5

cdr3_aa: CASSQDLMGSPNF
cdr3_nt: TGTGCCAGCAGCCAAGATCTTATGGGCTCCCCGAACTTC
d_call: -
j_call: TRBJ2-5
clone_size: once
v_call: TRBV3-1/TRBV3-2

cdr3_aa: CASSYGTAVSYEQYF
cdr3_nt: TGTGCCAGCAGTTACGGGACAGCGGTCTCCTACGAGCAGTACTTC
d_call: TRBD1
j_call: TRBJ2-7
clone_size: -
v_call: TRBV6-5

cdr3_aa: CASSLMIGGINQPQHF
cdr3_nt: TGTGCCAGCAGTTTAATGATTGGAGGAATCAATCAGCCCCAGCATTTT
d_call: -
j_call: TRBJ1-5
clone_size: -
v_call: TRBV28

cdr3_aa: CASSLRPSSGSWSYEQYF
cdr3_nt: TGTGCCAGCAGCCTACGCCCCTCTAGCGGGAGTTGGTCCTACGAGCAGTACTTC
d_call: TRBD2
j_call: TRBJ2-7
clone_size: -
v_call: TRBV7-3

cdr3_aa: CASSVTGVLDEQFF
cdr3_nt: TGTGCCAGCAGCGTAACGGGTGTACTCGATGAGCAGTTCTTC
d_call: -
j_call: TRBJ2-1
clone_size: few
v_call: TRBV9

cdr3_aa: CASSFAGANSPLHF
cdr3_nt: TGTGCCAGCAGCTTCGCAGGAGCGAATTCACCCCTCCACTTT
d_call: -
j_call: TRBJ1-6
clone_size: few
v_call: TRBV14

cdr3_aa: CASGLEAGNQPQHF
cdr3_nt: TGTGCTAGTGGTTTGGAGGCAGGGAATCAGCCCCAGCATTTT
d_call: -
j_call: TRBJ1-5
clone_size: -
v_call: TRBV12-5

cdr3_aa: CASSYVTEAFF
cdr3_nt: TGTGCCAGCAGTTACGTTACTGAAGCTTTCTTT
d_call: -
j_call: TRBJ1-1
clone_size: few
v_call: TRBV6-2/TRBV6-3

cdr3_aa: CASSQGLAGGPANEQFF
cdr3_nt: TGTGCCAGCAGTCAGGGACTAGCGGGAGGGCCGGCAAATGAGCAGTTCTTC
d_call: TRBD2
j_call: TRBJ2-1
clone_size: -
v_call: TRBV6-6

cdr3_aa: CASSSPGNNSPLHF
cdr3_nt: TGTGCCAGCAGTTCGCCTGGAAATAATTCACCCCTCCACTTT
d_call: -
j_call: TRBJ1-6
clone_size: -
v_call: TRBV6-6

cdr3_aa: CASSHWAGREEKLFF
cdr3_nt: TGCGCCAGCAGCCACTGGGCAGGTCGGGAGGAAAAACTGTTTTTT
d_call: -
j_call: TRBJ1-4
clone_size: -
v_call: TRBV23-1

cdr3_aa: CAWKRRGATGYTF
cdr3_nt: TGTGCCTGGAAAAGACGGGGAGCGACTGGCTACACCTTC
d_call: -
j_call: TRBJ1-2
clone_size: -
v_call: TRBV30

cdr3_aa: CASSLALRASGSFLNTGELFF
cdr3_nt: TGTGCCAGCAGCTTAGCCCTCAGGGCTAGCGGGAGTTTTTTGAACACCGGGGAGCTGTTTTTT
d_call: TRBD2
j_call: TRBJ2-2
clone_size: -
v_call: TRBV7-2

cdr3_aa: CASSLGGYREQFF
cdr3_nt: TGTGCCAGCAGCTTGGGGGGCTACCGAGAGCAGTTCTTC
d_call: -
j_call: TRBJ2-1
clone_size: -
v_call: TRBV5-4

cdr3_aa: CASSRLSMESTEAFF
cdr3_nt: TGTGCCAGCAGCCGCTTGTCGATGGAGAGCACTGAAGCTTTCTTT
d_call: -
j_call: TRBJ1-1
clone_size: -
v_call: TRBV3-1/TRBV3-2

cdr3_aa: CASSIIRTGGHNEQFF
cdr3_nt: TGTGCCAGTAGTATCATAAGGACAGGGGGGCACAATGAGCAGTTCTTC
d_call: TRBD1
j_call: TRBJ2-1
clone_size: -
v_call: TRBV19

cdr3_aa: CASSQDEAPALHTEAFF
cdr3_nt: TGCGCCAGCAGCCAAGATGAGGCCCCGGCTCTTCACACTGAAGCTTTCTTT
d_call: -
j_call: TRBJ1-1
clone_size: -
v_call: TRBV4-1

cdr3_aa: CASSFSASRYEQYF
cdr3_nt: TGTGCCAGCAGCTTTTCTGCCTCCCGCTACGAGCAGTACTTC
d_call: -
j_call: TRBJ2-7
clone_size: -
v_call: TRBV5-5

cdr3_aa: CASSLNPVRTEEQFF
cdr3_nt: TGTGCCAGCAGCTTAAACCCCGTCCGGACAGAAGAGCAGTTCTTC
d_call: -
j_call: TRBJ2-1
clone_size: -
v_call: TRBV7-6

cdr3_aa: CASSLRLAANTGELFF
cdr3_nt: TGTGCCAGCAGCCTCCGACTAGCGGCGAACACCGGGGAGCTGTTTTTT
d_call: TRBD2
j_call: TRBJ2-2
clone_size: few
v_call: TRBV5-5

cdr3_aa: CASSQDWSGGARDTQYF
cdr3_nt: TGTGCCAGCAGCCAAGATTGGAGCGGGGGGGCGAGAGATACGCAGTATTTT
d_call: TRBD2
j_call: TRBJ2-3
clone_size: -
v_call: TRBV4-2

cdr3_aa: CSAPPPEKGYTF
cdr3_nt: TGCAGCGCGCCGCCCCCAGAGAAAGGCTACACCTTC
d_call: -
j_call: TRBJ1-2
clone_size: once
v_call: TRBV29-1

cdr3_aa: CASRVVAGRYEQYF
cdr3_nt: TGTGCCAGCAGGGTGGTGGCAGGGCGCTACGAGCAGTACTTC
d_call: -
j_call: TRBJ2-7
clone_size: few
v_call: TRBV6-5

cdr3_aa: CASSETVPEQYF
cdr3_nt: TGTGCCAGCAGTGAAACCGTTCCCGAGCAGTACTTC
d_call: -
j_call: TRBJ2-7
clone_size: -
v_call: TRBV2

cdr3_aa: CASSLLGQRNNEQFF
cdr3_nt: TGTGCCAGCAGCTTACTAGGCCAAAGAAACAATGAGCAGTTCTTC
d_call: -
j_call: TRBJ2-1
clone_size: -
v_call: TRBV7-8

cdr3_aa: CAISDSPGQPRGSLSTGELFF
cdr3_nt: TGTGCCATCAGTGATTCCCCCGGACAGCCTCGCGGGTCACTTTCCACCGGGGAGCTGTTTTTT
d_call: -
j_call: TRBJ2-2
clone_size: -
v_call: TRBV10-3

cdr3_aa: CSGGSGHNYGYTF
cdr3_nt: TGCAGCGGGGGTAGTGGTCATAACTATGGCTACACCTTC
d_call: -
j_call: TRBJ1-2
clone_size: once
v_call: TRBV29-1

cdr3_aa: CASSLGTGGMGTEAFF
cdr3_nt: TGCGCCAGCAGCTTGGGGACAGGGGGTATGGGCACTGAAGCTTTCTTT
d_call: TRBD1
j_call: TRBJ1-1
clone_size: once
v_call: TRBV5-1

cdr3_aa: CAISESLFNRGTEAFF
cdr3_nt: TGTGCCATCAGTGAGTCGCTATTTAACCGTGGCACTGAAGCTTTCTTT
d_call: -
j_call: TRBJ1-1
clone_size: few
v_call: TRBV10-3

cdr3_aa: CASSPPSGGRGRGQPQHF
cdr3_nt: TGTGCCAGTAGCCCACCCTCGGGGGGCAGGGGGCGAGGGCAGCCCCAGCATTTT
d_call: TRBD1
j_call: TRBJ1-5
clone_size: -
v_call: TRBV19

cdr3_aa: CASSLDSGRTDTQYF
cdr3_nt: TGTGCCAGCAGCTTAGATTCGGGGCGCACAGATACGCAGTATTTT
d_call: -
j_call: TRBJ2-3
clone_size: -
v_call: TRBV11-3

cdr3_aa: CASSLARAGNEQFF
cdr3_nt: TGTGCCAGCAGCTTAGCCCGGGCGGGCAATGAGCAGTTCTTC
d_call: -
j_call: TRBJ2-1
clone_size: few
v_call: TRBV7-2

cdr3_aa: CASSPGDRFLAEAFF
cdr3_nt: TGTGCCAGCAGTCCCGGGGACAGATTTTTAGCTGAAGCTTTCTTT
d_call: TRBD1
j_call: TRBJ1-1
clone_size: -
v_call: TRBV27

cdr3_aa: CASSLDGGRSTDTQYF
cdr3_nt: TGTGCCAGCAGCTTAGACGGCGGGAGAAGCACAGATACGCAGTATTTT
d_call: TRBD2
j_call: TRBJ2-3
clone_size: once
v_call: TRBV11-3

cdr3_aa: CASSLALGTGELFF
cdr3_nt: TGTGCCAGCAGCTTAGCGCTGGGCACCGGGGAGCTGTTTTTT
d_call: -
j_call: TRBJ2-2
clone_size: -
v_call: TRBV7-6

cdr3_aa: CASSSFWSLGDMNTEAFF
cdr3_nt: TGCGCCAGCAGCTCGTTTTGGAGCTTGGGCGACATGAACACTGAAGCTTTCTTT
d_call: -
j_call: TRBJ1-1
clone_size: -
v_call: TRBV5-1

cdr3_aa: CASRPRGGTEAFF
cdr3_nt: TGTGCCAGCCGACCCCGGGGGGGCACTGAAGCTTTCTTT
d_call: -
j_call: TRBJ1-1
clone_size: -
v_call: TRBV9

cdr3_aa: CARSPPGGGYGYTF
cdr3_nt: TGCGCCCGCAGCCCACCAGGGGGAGGCTATGGCTACACCTTC
d_call: TRBD1
j_call: TRBJ1-2
clone_size: once
v_call: TRBV4-1

cdr3_aa: CASSLRGTGGSMNTEAFF
cdr3_nt: TGTGCCAGCAGCTTGCGCGGGACAGGGGGGAGCATGAACACTGAAGCTTTCTTT
d_call: TRBD1
j_call: TRBJ1-1
clone_size: -
v_call: TRBV7-9

cdr3_aa: CASSETGTDTQYF
cdr3_nt: TGTGCCAGCAGTGAGACCGGCACAGATACGCAGTATTTT
d_call: -
j_call: TRBJ2-3
clone_size: -
v_call: TRBV25-1